The 7 T cell receptor beta chains reported below all come from one sample, sequenced in a study of cytomegalovirus exposure and HLA in healthy donors. The primer mix had 60 Vbeta and 13 Jbeta primers. Only in-frame clones appear in the TCRdb table, and some are missing; sequencing was by immunoSEQ multiplex PCR. This repertoire shows about 150,000 clones, about 82% found once; its top ten account for about 3.4%. The specimen was PBMCs. Receptor source: a male donor in good health and CMV-seronegative.

The rearrangement uses TRBV6-1 and TRBJ2-5; 9 nucleotides line up with TRBD2. In germline, CDR1 is MNHNS, CDR2 SASEGT. The CDR3 loop spans 17 amino acids. J gave up 1 base and V 1 base, and 7 bases lay outside the gene matches. CDR3 residues: CASSEDPAGGTQETQYF. The CDR3 nucleotides read TGTGCCAGCAGTGAAGATCCAGCGGGGGGAACCCAAGAGACCCAGTACTTC.

V is TRBV28 and J is TRBJ2-2, with 12 bases lining up with TRBD2. This CDR3 has 20 residues. Losses at the gene ends were 4 bases for V and 1 base for J; bases not matched to a gene: 13. Germline V gene lookup returns CDR1 MDHEN and CDR2 SYDVKM. In DNA, the CDR3 is TGTGCCAGCAGTTCGCACTCTAGCGGGGGGGGCCAGCGGAACACCGGGGAGCTGTTTTTT. Translation: CASSSHSSGGGQRNTGELFF.

V usage is TRBV6-7 and J usage is TRBJ2-5; TRBD2 is a possible D gene (6 bases). TRBV6-7 is noted as an ORF with a role that remains uncertain. Trimming removed 7 bases at V and 4 bases at J, with 13 bases between. CDR3 length equals 13 residues. The DNA for the CDR3 is TGTGCCAGCACCGACTACGGGGGAGAGACCCAGTACTTC. It codes for CASTDYGGETQYF.

This clone was picked up one time. V is TRBV7-9 and J is TRBJ2-2; 7 bases map to TRBD2. The CDR3 has 15 residues. Per germline, CDR1 SEHNR and CDR2 FQNEAQ (reference sequence). V dropped 1 base and J dropped 4; count of bases not matched to a gene: 3. In DNA, the CDR3 is TGTGCCAGCAGCTTAGGCCTAGCGGCCACCGGGGAGCTGTTTTTT. Translation gives CASSLGLAATGELFF. Combining the CDR3 with reference TRBV7-9 and TRBJ2-2 gives the whole variable domain DTGVSQNPRHKITKRGQNVTFRCDPISEHNRLYWYRQTLGQGPEFLTYFQNEAQLEKSRLLSDRFSAERPKGSFSTLEIQRTEQGDSAMYLCASSLGLAATGELFFGEGSRLTVL.

The chain has TRBV10-3 and TRBJ2-7, with D perhaps matching TRBD2 (5 bases). The length of the CDR3 is 14 residues. CDR1 is ENHRY and CDR2 is SYGVKD in the germline V gene. The V and J ends lost 3 bases and 1 base respectively, with 10 bases between them. The CDR3 DNA sequence: TGTGCCATCAGTGATTACGGGGAATCCTACGAGCAGTACTTC. This gives the protein CAISDYGESYEQYF.

Concerning this clone itself: This sample also contains other DNA sequences that code for the same CDR3. The chain carries TRBV28 and TRBJ1-2, with D possibly TRBD1 on 6 matching bases. CDR1 and CDR2 (germline): MDHEN, SYDVKM. CDR3 size: 14 residues. V was cut by 4 bases and J by 4 bases, with 13 bases left in between. The CDR3 region has the DNA TGTGCCAGCAGTTCTATAGGGGGTGGCTATGGCTACACCTTC. Encoded protein: CASSSIGGGYGYTF.

V usage is TRBV7-2 and J usage is TRBJ1-1; the match to TRBD1 covers 7 bases. V gave up 1 base and J gave up 4 bases; unmatched junction bases: 3. There are 14 residues in the CDR3. Per germline, CDR1 SGHTA and CDR2 FQGNSA. The CDR3 is CASSLEGAGTEAFF. The CDR3 coding sequence is TGTGCCAGCAGCTTAGAGGGGGCCGGCACTGAAGCTTTCTTT.